The source of this T cell receptor (beta chain) is a study of CD8 T cells in Susac syndrome. This clonotype was recorded only once. Roughly 0.45 to 1 ug RNA was reverse transcribed with random hexamers. TCRdb re-derived calls from the immunoSEQ multiplex PCR reads in MiXCR, one entry per CDR3 protein. The sample holds some 200,000 distinct CDR3 sequences, 90% to 97% seen once. The germline V gene encodes CDR1 DFQATT and CDR2 SNEGSKA (reference sequence). V was cut by 6 bases and J by 5 bases, with 11 bases left in between. The CDR3 sequence is 13 residues long. This clonotype was sampled from a human donor with Susac syndrome. The material sequenced was CD4+ T cells from PBMCs. The chain links TRBV20-1 to TRBJ1-6, with a weak D call TRBD1 (5 bases). The CDR3 DNA follows: TGCAGTGCCAGGGCGGGCCATAATTCACCCCTCCACTTT. Translation: CSARAGHNSPLHF.